Shown below are 25 T cell receptor beta chains from a single sample sequenced in a study of spatial heterogeneity in lung cancer. As to time point: sample taken at primary tumor resection. Tumor, nontumor lung or frozen PBMC supplied whole RNA, sequenced without sorting. Using its own MiXCR run on the 5' RACE reads, TCRdb lists one record per CDR3 protein. The data contain just under 95,000 distinct CDR3 sequences, approximately 12% of them seen just once; the ten biggest clones take up about two fifths. The sequencing used PBMCs, collected at surgery. These TCRs come from a male donor with early-stage non-small cell lung cancer.

This clonotype was detected ten times or more. The V and J genes are TRBV7-2 and TRBJ2-5; TRBD2 might be the D (5 bases). CDR1 and CDR2 from the germline V gene are SGHTA and FQGNSA. CDR3 size: 15 residues. V lost 1 base and J 5 bases, leaving 14 bases between the germline ends. This chain's CDR3 is CASSLGPLATETQYF. The CDR3 coding sequence is TGTGCCAGCAGCTTAGGCCCCCTAGCCACCGAGACCCAGTACTTC.

This clonotype was observed many times. V is TRBV13 and J is TRBJ2-1; tentatively, D is TRBD1 (5 bases). This CDR3 region has 12 residues. Deletions cut 10 bases from V and 7 bases from J, with 14 bases between. CDR1 PRHDT and CDR2 FYEKMQ come from the germline V gene (reference sequence). CDR3 coding DNA: TGTGCCACCAATCGTAGGGGAAATGAGCAGTTCTTC. Translated, it gives CATNRRGNEQFF.

This clonotype has ten or more counts. The CDR3 is CASSHPGQRSGNTIYF. The CDR3 DNA is TGTGCCAGCAGTCACCCGGGACAGCGGTCGGGAAACACCATATATTTT. This chain connects TRBV28 to TRBJ1-3, with 7 bases matching TRBD1. Germline V CDR1 and CDR2: MDHEN, SYDVKM. This CDR3 comprises 16 residues. Trimming took 5 bases from V and 4 from J; bases not matched to a gene: 11.

This clonotype was observed a few times. The chain combines TRBV19 with TRBJ2-1; the D is unclear. The ends were cut back, 7 bases at V and 0 bases at J, with 7 bases in the middle. Germline V gives CDR1 LNHDA, CDR2 SQIVND (reference sequence). This CDR3 has 13 amino acids. The DNA for the CDR3 is TGTGCCAGTACCCCGAGCTCCTACAATGAGCAGTTCTTC. Translation: CASTPSSYNEQFF. The variable domain in full, with the rest retrieved from reference TRBV19 and TRBJ2-1, is DGGITQSPKYLFRKEGQNVTLSCEQNLNHDAMYWYRQDPGQGLRLIYYSQIVNDFQKGDIAEGYSVSREKKESFPLTVTSAQKNPTAFYLCASTPSSYNEQFFGPGTRLTVL.

This clonotype has a handful of counts. This rearrangement joins TRBV2 to TRBJ2-1; no clear D. V shed 4 bases and J shed 8 bases, with 6 bases lying between them. Germline V lookup: CDR1 SNHLY, CDR2 FYNNEI. The CDR3 is 11 residues long. CDR3 residues: CASSVRYEQFF. The CDR3 DNA follows: TGTGCCAGCAGTGTACGTTATGAGCAGTTCTTC.

This clonotype was recorded at least ten times. The chain carries TRBV12-3 or TRBV12-4 and TRBJ1-5, with no clear D. Trimming removed 6 bases at V and 3 bases at J, with 9 bases between. The CDR3 has 13 amino acids. CDR3 amino acids: CASRTTVNQPQHF. The CDR3 coding sequence is TGTGCCAGCAGAACCACAGTCAATCAGCCCCAGCATTTT.

In its sample, this clonotype was seen many times. This chain joins TRBV12-3 or TRBV12-4 and TRBJ2-6; D unresolved. V was shortened by 8 bases and J by 2 bases, with 7 bases between the two germline ends. The CDR3 has 13 residues. CDR3 sequence reads: CASLTAGANVLTF. The CDR3 nucleotides read TGTGCCAGCCTAACGGCTGGGGCCAACGTCCTGACTTTC.

The chain employs TRBV9 and TRBJ2-1, with 9 bases lining up with TRBD1. Germline loops: CDR1 SGDLS, CDR2 YYNGEE. The CDR3 has 18 amino acids. The junction had 9 bases not matched to a gene; V was cut back by 2 bases and J by 0 bases. The CDR3 nucleotides are TGTGCCAGCAGCGTTGGGACAGGGTTTTCAGCCTCCTACAATGAGCAGTTCTTC. This translates into CASSVGTGFSASYNEQFF.

This clonotype was detected only a few times. The chain links TRBV20-1 to TRBJ2-7; 7 bases map to TRBD2. This CDR3 comprises 13 residues. Germline CDR1 reads DFQATT; CDR2 reads SNEGSKA (reference sequence). The trim removed 1 base at V and 2 bases at J, leaving 2 bases unmatched. This CDR3 reads CSARGLAPYEQYF. The CDR3 coding sequence is TGCAGTGCTAGAGGACTAGCCCCCTACGAGCAGTACTTC.

This clonotype was counted ten times or more. This sequence joins TRBV14 and TRBJ2-7; D possibly corresponds to TRBD1 (7 bases). This CDR3 region has 15 residues. Trimming took 4 bases from V and 3 from J, leaving 16 bases between them. Germline values: CDR1 SGHDN, CDR2 FVKESK. CDR3 DNA: TGTGCCAGCAGCCCCCGGCGGGACAGACTCTACGAGCAGTACTTC. Translation: CASSPRRDRLYEQYF.

The sample holds a few counts of this clonotype. The chain carries TRBV27 and TRBJ1-4; 8 bases line up with TRBD1. J was trimmed by 7 bases and V by 4 bases; bases with no gene match: 5. CDR1 is MNHEY, CDR2 SMNVEV, per germline (reference sequence). CDR3 length: 14 residues. The CDR3 coding sequence is TGTGCCAGCAGTTCGACTGACAGGGGTGAAAAACTGTTTTTT. Encoded protein: CASSSTDRGEKLFF.

The chain employs TRBV19 and TRBJ2-5, with TRBD1 matching over 8 bases. Trimming removed 5 bases from V and 2 bases from J; junction bases left unmatched: 7. Germline-derived CDR1 and CDR2 are LNHDA and SQIVND (reference sequence). CDR3 size: 15 residues. In nucleotides, the CDR3 is TGTGCCAGTAGTCCCGGGACAGGAGCACAAGAGACCCAGTACTTC. This translates into CASSPGTGAQETQYF.

This sequence joins TRBV20-1 and TRBJ2-1, with D uncertain. From germline, CDR1 is DFQATT and CDR2 SNEGSKA (reference sequence). With 0 bases removed from V and 3 bases from J, the gap between germline ends came to 15 bases. The CDR3 extends over 16 amino acids. DNA for the CDR3: TGCAGTGCTAGAGATGAGATTACTTCCTTCTACAATGAGCAGTTCTTC. Encoded protein: CSARDEITSFYNEQFF.

This chain joins TRBV6-5 and TRBJ2-7, with D perhaps TRBD1 (5 bases). This CDR3 is built from 13 residues. Germline-derived CDR1 and CDR2 are MNHEY and SVGAGI. The V and J ends lost 6 bases and 4 bases respectively, with 13 bases between them. The CDR3 DNA sequence: TGTGCCAGCAGCCCAGGGATCGCTTACGAGCAGTACTTC. Its translation is CASSPGIAYEQYF.

This clonotype was seen a handful of times. This sequence joins TRBV27 and TRBJ1-2; D is ambiguous. The germline CDR1 and CDR2 sequences are MNHEY and SMNVEV (reference sequence). This CDR3 region has 15 residues. V shed 5 bases and J shed 7 bases, with 20 bases lying between them. CDR3 residues: CASSPTGIGTRGYTF. DNA of the CDR3: TGTGCCAGCAGTCCGACCGGGATAGGTACACGTGGCTACACCTTC.

This clonotype was seen a few times. The chain is built from TRBV5-5 and TRBJ2-2; D gene ambiguous. The ends were cut back, 3 bases at V and 0 bases at J, with 6 bases in the middle. In germline, CDR1 is SGHKS, CDR2 YYEKEE (reference sequence). This CDR3 is 14 amino acids long. The CDR3 spells CASSSSANTGELFF. The DNA for the CDR3 is TGTGCCAGCAGCTCATCCGCGAACACCGGGGAGCTGTTTTTT. Full variable domain (missing parts from reference TRBV5-5 and TRBJ2-2): DAGVTQSPTHLIKTRGQQVTLRCSPISGHKSVSWYQQVLGQGPQFIFQYYEKEERGRGNFPDRFSARQFPNYSSELNVNALLLGDSALYLCASSSSANTGELFFGEGSRLTVL.

Only a few counts were recorded for this clonotype. The rearrangement links TRBV28 to TRBJ2-1; 7 nucleotides agree with TRBD2. The CDR3 spans 14 residues. CDR1 and CDR2 (germline): MDHEN, SYDVKM. With 7 bases clipped from V and 8 bases from J, the junction kept 11 bases outside the gene matches. The CDR3 sequence is CASKAGPPWDEQFF. The CDR3 DNA follows: TGTGCCAGCAAAGCGGGACCCCCCTGGGATGAGCAGTTCTTC.

This chain connects TRBV12-3 or TRBV12-4 to TRBJ2-1; TRBD2 matches 10 bases. Trimming took 3 bases from V and 4 from J; bases not matched to a gene: 3. This CDR3 contains 15 residues. CDR3 nucleotides: TGTGCCAGCAGTTTCGAACTAGCGGGATACAATGAGCAGTTCTTC. Translating gives CASSFELAGYNEQFF.

This clonotype was counted a few times. The chain uses TRBV25-1 and TRBJ2-7; D is perhaps TRBD2 (5 bases). The CDR3 extends over 15 amino acids. The ends were cut back, 0 bases at V and 9 bases at J, with 18 bases in the middle. Germline values: CDR1 MGHDK, CDR2 SYGVNS. The CDR3 reads CASSEYAGRGLGQYF. The CDR3, as DNA: TGTGCCAGCAGTGAATATGCCGGCCGGGGATTGGGGCAGTACTTC.

The CDR3 protein is CSARKGVAGGNEQFF. For the CDR3, the DNA is TGCAGTGCTAGAAAAGGGGTAGCGGGAGGCAATGAGCAGTTCTTC. The J gene is TRBJ2-1, the V gene TRBV20-1; TRBD2 matches 10 bases. The germline CDR1 and CDR2 sequences are DFQATT and SNEGSKA (reference sequence). V dropped 2 bases and J dropped 6; count of bases not matched to a gene: 7. The CDR3 has 15 amino acids.

This clonotype was seen ten or more times. This rearrangement joins TRBV5-1 to TRBJ2-1, with 8 bases fitting TRBD1. Germline values: CDR1 SGHRS, CDR2 YFSETQ. V shed 4 bases, J shed 2 bases, and the junction held 5 bases outside the gene matches. The CDR3 has 15 residues. CDR3 sequence: CASSGGTGAYNEQFF. CDR3 in DNA: TGCGCCAGCAGCGGGGGGACAGGCGCCTACAATGAGCAGTTCTTC.

This clonotype showed up just a few times. The V gene is TRBV4-3, the J gene TRBJ2-3, with 11 bases that match TRBD2. V was pared by 4 bases and J by 2 bases, with 11 bases of the junction left unmatched. The V gene's germline CDR1 is LGHNA and CDR2 YSLEER. CDR3 length equals 18 residues. CDR3 bases: TGCGCCAGCAGCCGCACTTTTGGGACTAGCGGACCCACAGATACGCAGTATTTT. This gives the protein CASSRTFGTSGPTDTQYF.

This clonotype was picked up a small number of times. The chain is built from TRBV7-2 and TRBJ1-2; possible D gene TRBD1, 5 bases. Germline V gene lookup returns CDR1 SGHTA and CDR2 FQGNSA. Trimming shortened V by 6 bases and J by 4 bases, and 12 bases separated the two germline ends. CDR3 length: 13 residues. The CDR3 bases are TGTGCCAGCAGATCGGGACTGAGCTATGGCTACACCTTC. It translates to CASRSGLSYGYTF.

There are many counts of this clonotype. This sequence joins TRBV20-1 and TRBJ2-7, with TRBD1 as a possible D gene (6 bases). Germline lookup yields CDR1 DFQATT and CDR2 SNEGSKA (reference sequence). The CDR3 length is 11 residues. CDR3 region: CSARVRDIFIV. CDR3 DNA: TGCAGTGCTAGAGTCCGGGACATCTTTATAGTC.

The chain employs TRBV7-6 and TRBJ2-5, with a possible D match to TRBD2 (6 bases). The CDR3 length is 13 residues. Trimming cost V 2 bases and J 3 bases, with 7 bases left between them. Germline lookup yields CDR1 SGHVS and CDR2 FNYEAQ. CDR3 amino acids: CASSLWGEETQYF. CDR3 DNA: TGTGCCAGCAGCTTATGGGGGGAAGAGACCCAGTACTTC.